Listed below are T cell receptor beta chains from one sample, sequenced in a study of OX40 agonist ivuxolimab in advanced cancers. Only in-frame clones appear in the TCRdb table, and some are missing; sequencing was by immunoSEQ multiplex PCR. The table records roughly 50,000 clones, about 81% of them present only once. The sample in question was CD4+ or CD8+ T cells sorted from blood, obtained in a trial of the OX40 agonist ivuxolimab. These receptors all come from an adult with an advanced solid tumor such as melanoma, head and neck, liver or kidney cancer. The CDR3 runs from the conserved cysteine through the conserved F or W. Fields, in order: D gene, clone size, V gene, J gene, CDR3 DNA, CDR3 protein. A D gene is named only where the DNA matches it firmly. Only some rows state a clone size, as once, few, many or a class for expanded clones.

d_call: TRBD2; clone_size: -; v_call: TRBV4-3; j_call: TRBJ2-1; cdr3_nt: TGCGCCAGCAGCCCCCTAGCGGGAGGTAATGAGCAGTTCTTC; cdr3_aa: CASSPLAGGNEQFF
d_call: TRBD1; clone_size: -; v_call: TRBV4-1; j_call: TRBJ2-7; cdr3_nt: TGCGCCAGCAGCCCACGGACAGGGACGTTCGAGCAGTACTTC; cdr3_aa: CASSPRTGTFEQYF
d_call: -; clone_size: few; v_call: TRBV2; j_call: TRBJ2-1; cdr3_nt: TGTGCCAGCAGTGCTTACAATGAGCAGTTCTTC; cdr3_aa: CASSAYNEQFF
d_call: TRBD1; clone_size: once; v_call: TRBV11-2; j_call: TRBJ2-2; cdr3_nt: TGTGCCAGCAGCTTAGTCGCAGGGGGAAGGACCGGGGAGCTGTTTTTT; cdr3_aa: CASSLVAGGRTGELFF
d_call: -; clone_size: -; v_call: TRBV6-5; j_call: TRBJ1-6; cdr3_nt: TGTGCCAGCAGTTACTCGATTTCGGGTGGATCACCCCTCCACTTT; cdr3_aa: CASSYSISGGSPLHF
d_call: TRBD2; clone_size: -; v_call: TRBV7-2; j_call: TRBJ2-7; cdr3_nt: TGTGCCAGCAGCTCTAGAGTAGCGGGAGATTACGAGCAGTACTTC; cdr3_aa: CASSSRVAGDYEQYF
d_call: TRBD1; clone_size: -; v_call: TRBV29-1; j_call: TRBJ2-7; cdr3_nt: TGCAGCGTTCTGTGGGACAGCTACGAGCAGTACTTC; cdr3_aa: CSVLWDSYEQYF
d_call: -; clone_size: -; v_call: TRBV7-9; j_call: TRBJ1-1; cdr3_nt: TGTGCCAGCAGCCTACCGCGACCAGCGGCTTTCTTT; cdr3_aa: CASSLPRPAAFF
d_call: -; clone_size: -; v_call: TRBV18; j_call: TRBJ1-3; cdr3_nt: TGTGCCAGCTCACCAAACTCTGGAAACACCATATATTTT; cdr3_aa: CASSPNSGNTIYF
d_call: -; clone_size: -; v_call: TRBV5-1; j_call: TRBJ1-4; cdr3_nt: TGCGCCAGCAGCTTGGCGGGGCAGGGAGGGTCTGAAAAACTGTTTTTT; cdr3_aa: CASSLAGQGGSEKLFF
d_call: TRBD1; clone_size: -; v_call: TRBV5-1; j_call: TRBJ1-1; cdr3_nt: TGCGCCAGCAGCTCGGGACAGGGGGATACTGAAGCTTTCTTT; cdr3_aa: CASSSGQGDTEAFF
d_call: TRBD2; clone_size: -; v_call: TRBV2; j_call: TRBJ2-1; cdr3_nt: TGTGCCAGCAGTGAAATCGGCTCGGCGGGAGGCGAGGATGAGCAGTTCTTC; cdr3_aa: CASSEIGSAGGEDEQFF
d_call: TRBD2; clone_size: once; v_call: TRBV30; j_call: TRBJ2-1; cdr3_nt: TGTGCCTGGAGTGAGGGACTAGCGAACAATGAGCAGTTCTTC; cdr3_aa: CAWSEGLANNEQFF
d_call: -; clone_size: -; v_call: TRBV10-1; j_call: TRBJ2-1; cdr3_nt: TGCGCCAGGAACAAGCTTGATGAGCAGTTCTTC; cdr3_aa: CARNKLDEQFF
d_call: -; clone_size: -; v_call: TRBV7-9; j_call: TRBJ2-4; cdr3_nt: TGTGCCAGCAGCTCCCGATTAGAGGGTAAAAACATTCAGTACTTC; cdr3_aa: CASSSRLEGKNIQYF
d_call: -; clone_size: -; v_call: TRBV19; j_call: TRBJ2-7; cdr3_nt: TGTGCCAGTAGTGAAAACTACGAGCAGTACTTC; cdr3_aa: CASSENYEQYF
d_call: TRBD1; clone_size: -; v_call: TRBV7-2; j_call: TRBJ1-1; cdr3_nt: TGTGCCAGCAGCCCTCAGACAGGGGAGACTGAAGCTTTCTTT; cdr3_aa: CASSPQTGETEAFF
d_call: -; clone_size: -; v_call: TRBV15; j_call: TRBJ1-6; cdr3_nt: TGTGCCACCAGCAGAGCAGGGTTTTCACCCCTCCACTTT; cdr3_aa: CATSRAGFSPLHF
d_call: TRBD1; clone_size: -; v_call: TRBV19; j_call: TRBJ1-2; cdr3_nt: TGTGCCAGTAGTATCTCTGGACAGGGAGTAAGATGGTATGGCTACACCTTC; cdr3_aa: CASSISGQGVRWYGYTF
d_call: TRBD1; clone_size: -; v_call: TRBV7-8; j_call: TRBJ2-1; cdr3_nt: TGTGCCAGCAGCGACACCACCGGGACAGGGGTTCGGCAGTTCTTC; cdr3_aa: CASSDTTGTGVRQFF
d_call: -; clone_size: -; v_call: TRBV6-4; j_call: TRBJ1-2; cdr3_nt: TGTGCCAGCAGTGCCACGTCCCTGGGAGGGGGCTACACCTTC; cdr3_aa: CASSATSLGGGYTF
d_call: TRBD1; clone_size: -; v_call: TRBV27; j_call: TRBJ2-1; cdr3_nt: TGTGCCAGCAATGACAGGGGTTATTCCGATGAGCAGTTCTTC; cdr3_aa: CASNDRGYSDEQFF
d_call: -; clone_size: -; v_call: TRBV20-1; j_call: TRBJ2-7; cdr3_nt: TGCAGTGCTGAGACAGCCTACGAGCAGTACTTC; cdr3_aa: CSAETAYEQYF
d_call: -; clone_size: once; v_call: TRBV7-2; j_call: TRBJ2-7; cdr3_nt: TGTGCCAGCAGCTCAGCCCTCAGGGAGCAGTACTTC; cdr3_aa: CASSSALREQYF
d_call: TRBD2; clone_size: -; v_call: TRBV5-4; j_call: TRBJ2-2; cdr3_nt: TGTGCCAGCAGCGGTCGGGCACTAGCGGGAGGCACCGGGGAGCTGTTTTTT; cdr3_aa: CASSGRALAGGTGELFF
d_call: TRBD2; clone_size: -; v_call: TRBV10-2; j_call: TRBJ2-1; cdr3_nt: TGCGCCAGCAGACCCAGCGGGAATGCAAATGAGCAGTTCTTC; cdr3_aa: CASRPSGNANEQFF
d_call: -; clone_size: -; v_call: TRBV6-5; j_call: TRBJ2-1; cdr3_nt: TGTGCCAGCAGTTACTCCAGCCTATCCTACAATGAGCAGTTCTTC; cdr3_aa: CASSYSSLSYNEQFF
d_call: TRBD2; clone_size: -; v_call: TRBV2; j_call: TRBJ2-5; cdr3_nt: TGTGCCAGCACCGAAAGGAAGACTAGCGGGAGGTTAGAGACCCAGTACTTC; cdr3_aa: CASTERKTSGRLETQYF
d_call: TRBD2; clone_size: -; v_call: TRBV5-1; j_call: TRBJ2-3; cdr3_nt: TGCGCCAGCAGCTCAGAGCGGGAGGAGATCTCAGATACGCAGTATTTT; cdr3_aa: CASSSEREEISDTQYF
d_call: -; clone_size: -; v_call: TRBV2; j_call: TRBJ1-1; cdr3_nt: TGTGCCAGCCAGGGGAACACTGAAGCTTTCTTT; cdr3_aa: CASQGNTEAFF
d_call: -; clone_size: once; v_call: TRBV2; j_call: TRBJ2-1; cdr3_nt: TGTGCCAGCAGTGAAGAGCCGCTCGGGTACAATGAGCAGTTCTTC; cdr3_aa: CASSEEPLGYNEQFF
d_call: -; clone_size: few; v_call: TRBV6-4; j_call: TRBJ2-1; cdr3_nt: TGTGCCAGCAGTGTGGCAGGGACCGTCGATGAGCAGTTCTTC; cdr3_aa: CASSVAGTVDEQFF
d_call: TRBD1; clone_size: -; v_call: TRBV29-1; j_call: TRBJ1-2; cdr3_nt: TGCAGCGATAGGGGACAGGGGGCACGGGGCTACACCTTC; cdr3_aa: CSDRGQGARGYTF
d_call: -; clone_size: once; v_call: TRBV7-2; j_call: TRBJ2-1; cdr3_nt: TGTGCCAGCAGCTTATCTGAGGGGGGTGAGCAGTTCTTC; cdr3_aa: CASSLSEGGEQFF
d_call: TRBD2; clone_size: -; v_call: TRBV5-6; j_call: TRBJ2-3; cdr3_nt: TGTGCCAGCAGCGGACTAGCGGGGGGCCCATCAGATACGCAGTATTTT; cdr3_aa: CASSGLAGGPSDTQYF
d_call: -; clone_size: -; v_call: TRBV4-1; j_call: TRBJ2-7; cdr3_nt: TGCGCCAGCAGCCAAGAACGACAGGTTAACTACGAGCAGTACTTC; cdr3_aa: CASSQERQVNYEQYF
d_call: -; clone_size: -; v_call: TRBV10-3; j_call: TRBJ1-3; cdr3_nt: TGTGCCATCAGCGGACCGGACTCTGGAAACACCATATATTTT; cdr3_aa: CAISGPDSGNTIYF
d_call: -; clone_size: -; v_call: TRBV19; j_call: TRBJ2-7; cdr3_nt: TGTGCCAGTAGTATAGGTTCCGGAGACGAGCAGTACTTC; cdr3_aa: CASSIGSGDEQYF
d_call: -; clone_size: once; v_call: TRBV27; j_call: TRBJ2-7; cdr3_nt: TGTGCCAGCACCCCGCGGAGAGGGGGGCCGTACGAGCAGTACTTC; cdr3_aa: CASTPRRGGPYEQYF
d_call: -; clone_size: -; v_call: TRBV6-5; j_call: TRBJ1-1; cdr3_nt: TGTGCCAGCAGTTGGGGTTCGCACACTGAAGCTTTCTTT; cdr3_aa: CASSWGSHTEAFF
d_call: -; clone_size: -; v_call: TRBV6-5; j_call: TRBJ1-4; cdr3_nt: TGTGCCAGCAGTTACGGATATAATGAAAAACTGTTTTTT; cdr3_aa: CASSYGYNEKLFF
d_call: -; clone_size: -; v_call: TRBV2; j_call: TRBJ2-1; cdr3_nt: TGTGCCAGCAATAGGGGTCTAGTAGGCGAGCAGTTCTTC; cdr3_aa: CASNRGLVGEQFF
d_call: TRBD2; clone_size: -; v_call: TRBV5-1; j_call: TRBJ2-1; cdr3_nt: TGCGCCAGCAGCTCCGCTAGCGGAGCGTACAATGAGCAGTTCTTC; cdr3_aa: CASSSASGAYNEQFF
d_call: -; clone_size: -; v_call: TRBV9; j_call: TRBJ2-2; cdr3_nt: TGTGCCAGCAGCGTAGGCAGGGCTCTGGACACCGGGGAGCTGTTTTTT; cdr3_aa: CASSVGRALDTGELFF
d_call: TRBD1; clone_size: -; v_call: TRBV19; j_call: TRBJ2-7; cdr3_nt: TGTGCCAGTAGTATACTACAGGGGCTGGGTACCTACGAGCAGTACTTC; cdr3_aa: CASSILQGLGTYEQYF
d_call: -; clone_size: -; v_call: TRBV5-1; j_call: TRBJ1-1; cdr3_nt: TGCGCCAGCAGCTTGCGAGGGGGGACTGAAGCTTTCTTT; cdr3_aa: CASSLRGGTEAFF
d_call: -; clone_size: -; v_call: TRBV18; j_call: TRBJ1-1; cdr3_nt: TGTGCCAGCTCACCATCCACAAGGGTGGGAACTGAAGCTTTCTTT; cdr3_aa: CASSPSTRVGTEAFF
d_call: TRBD1; clone_size: few; v_call: TRBV10-3; j_call: TRBJ2-3; cdr3_nt: TGTGCCATCAGGTGGGGGACAGGGCCAAATACGCAGTATTTT; cdr3_aa: CAIRWGTGPNTQYF
d_call: -; clone_size: once; v_call: TRBV29-1; j_call: TRBJ2-7; cdr3_nt: TGCAGCGTCCCGTATGGCTACGAGCAGTACTTC; cdr3_aa: CSVPYGYEQYF
d_call: TRBD1; clone_size: few; v_call: TRBV7-2; j_call: TRBJ1-3; cdr3_nt: TGTGCCAGCAGCTTAGGGGTGACAGGGGTTAACACCATATATTTT; cdr3_aa: CASSLGVTGVNTIYF
d_call: TRBD1; clone_size: -; v_call: TRBV7-8; j_call: TRBJ1-3; cdr3_nt: TGTGCCAGCAGCCTCTACAGGGGACCTGGAAACACCATATATTTT; cdr3_aa: CASSLYRGPGNTIYF
d_call: -; clone_size: -; v_call: TRBV18; j_call: TRBJ2-7; cdr3_nt: TGTGCCAGCTCACCCGGTGGAGGCAACTACGAGCAGTACTTC; cdr3_aa: CASSPGGGNYEQYF
d_call: -; clone_size: -; v_call: TRBV7-2; j_call: TRBJ1-1; cdr3_nt: TGTGCCAGCAGCTTACACGCGGGGGGGAACACTGAAGCTTTCTTT; cdr3_aa: CASSLHAGGNTEAFF
d_call: TRBD1; clone_size: -; v_call: TRBV6-6; j_call: TRBJ2-2; cdr3_nt: TGTGCCAGCAGTTTGCCGGGACAGGGGAACACCGGGGAGCTGTTTTTT; cdr3_aa: CASSLPGQGNTGELFF
d_call: -; clone_size: -; v_call: TRBV7-6; j_call: TRBJ2-5; cdr3_nt: TGTGCCAGCAGCTTTCGAGAGACCCAGTACTTC; cdr3_aa: CASSFRETQYF
d_call: -; clone_size: -; v_call: TRBV2; j_call: TRBJ1-6; cdr3_nt: TGTGCCAGCACTAGGACAGACGGGGGTTGGGGTTCACCCCTCCACTTT; cdr3_aa: CASTRTDGGWGSPLHF
d_call: -; clone_size: -; v_call: TRBV11-2; j_call: TRBJ1-2; cdr3_nt: TGTGCCAGCAGTTCCACAGCCTCCCCCGGCTATGGCTACACCTTC; cdr3_aa: CASSSTASPGYGYTF
d_call: -; clone_size: -; v_call: TRBV10-3; j_call: TRBJ2-7; cdr3_nt: TGTGCCATCAGTGAAAATGGGAACGAGCAGTACTTC; cdr3_aa: CAISENGNEQYF
d_call: TRBD1; clone_size: -; v_call: TRBV19; j_call: TRBJ2-7; cdr3_nt: TGTGCCAGTAGTATCTCAGGGGGCCCTCCCTACGAGCAGTACTTC; cdr3_aa: CASSISGGPPYEQYF